A single sample is the source of the 26 T cell receptor beta chains below, sequenced in a study of cytomegalovirus exposure and HLA in healthy donors. Primers included in the PCR were 60 Vbeta and 13 Jbeta primers. Libraries were prepared by immunoSEQ multiplex PCR; TCRdb keeps only in-frame clonotypes and omits some of them. The data show more than 95,000 clones, 70% to 85% seen once. Sample: PBMCs. All receptors derive from a woman aged 35 to 49 in good health and CMV-seropositive.

The chain recombines TRBV7-9 with TRBJ2-3; 7 nucleotides align to TRBD2. The length of the CDR3 is 14 residues. Germline CDR1 SEHNR, CDR2 FQNEAQ (reference sequence). J lost 4 bases, V lost 4 bases, and 5 bases had no gene match. The DNA of the CDR3 is TGTGCCAGCAGCTCGGGGGACTACTCAGATACGCAGTATTTT. Its protein product is CASSSGDYSDTQYF. Looking up the rest from reference TRBV7-9 and TRBJ2-3 gives the full variable domain: DTGVSQNPRHKITKRGQNVTFRCDPISEHNRLYWYRQTLGQGPEFLTYFQNEAQLEKSRLLSDRFSAERPKGSFSTLEIQRTEQGDSAMYLCASSSGDYSDTQYFGPGTRLTVL.

The chain uses TRBV28 and TRBJ2-4; TRBD1 matches 7 bases. CDR3 length equals 12 residues. Germline V gene lookup returns CDR1 MDHEN and CDR2 SYDVKM. The ends lost 10 bases at V and 3 bases at J; junction bases unmatched: 3. The CDR3 sequence is CATRTGKNIQYF. CDR3 sequence (DNA): TGTGCCACGCGGACAGGCAAAAACATTCAGTACTTC.

A few counts support this clone. This sequence joins TRBV19 and TRBJ2-4; weak D call: TRBD2 (6 bases). V lost 7 bases to trimming and J lost 4 bases, with 17 bases between them. CDR3 size: 15 residues. In germline, CDR1 is LNHDA, CDR2 SQIVND (reference sequence). In DNA form, the CDR3 reads TGTGCCAGTACTGCGGGAACTGCAGGGAAAAACATTCAGTACTTC. This gives the protein CASTAGTAGKNIQYF.

The table lists this clone with a count of one. The chain recombines TRBV6-1 with TRBJ2-2, with TRBD2 as a possible D gene (5 bases). The ends were cut back, 3 bases at V and 4 bases at J, with 12 bases in the middle. Germline CDR1 reads MNHNS; CDR2 reads SASEGT. This CDR3 contains 15 residues. In nucleotides, the CDR3 is TGTGCCAGCAGTGAGCTAGCTAAGTTCACCGGGGAGCTGTTTTTT. As protein: CASSELAKFTGELFF.

This sequence joins TRBV21-1 and TRBJ1-3; the table's D gene call, TRBD1, was not cross checked with the DNA. TRBV21-1 is tagged as a pseudogene. The CDR3 is 19 amino acids. The CDR3 protein is CASSNFGPALTGGKDTIYF. The CDR3 DNA reads TGTGCCAGCAGCAACTTCGGTCCCGCCTTGACAGGGGGCAAGGACACCATATATTTT.

The chain carries TRBV28 and TRBJ1-2; TRBD1 agrees at 7 bases. This CDR3 has 13 amino acids. Unmatched junction bases numbered 9, after V lost 6 bases and J lost 8 bases. Germline V gene data show CDR1 as MDHEN and CDR2 as SYDVKM. The CDR3 DNA reads TGTGCCAGCAGAACTACAGGGGCTGGCGGCTACACCTTC. Residues: CASRTTGAGGYTF.

This clone was observed a few times. Other DNA sequences in this sample translate to the same CDR3. The chain joins TRBV9 to TRBJ2-5; 10 bases are a match to TRBD1. Trimming at V came to 0 bases and at J to 1 base, leaving 0 bases not matched to a gene. The CDR3 is 15 residues long. Germline V CDR1 and CDR2: SGDLS, YYNGEE. For the CDR3, the DNA is TGTGCCAGCAGCGTAGGGACAGGGGGCCAAGAGACCCAGTACTTC. Translated, it gives CASSVGTGGQETQYF.

V usage is TRBV7-8 and J usage is TRBJ2-5; 7 positions match TRBD2. With V trimmed by 8 bases and J by 5 bases, 8 bases remained unmatched. The CDR3 sequence is 13 residues long. Germline CDR1 is SGHVS and CDR2 is FQNEAQ. The CDR3 protein is CASGSGTRETQYF. The DNA of the CDR3 is TGTGCCAGCGGGAGCGGGACCCGTGAGACCCAGTACTTC.

This chain joins TRBV10-2 and TRBJ1-1; D unresolved. The CDR3 extends over 12 amino acids. Germline V gives CDR1 WSHSY, CDR2 SAAADI. V shed 6 bases and J shed 8 bases, with 13 bases lying between them. Written as DNA, the CDR3 is TGCGCCAGCAGCACCAGGCAACGCGAAGCTTTCTTT. This codes for CASSTRQREAFF.

J is TRBJ1-1 and V is TRBV4-1, with a weak D call TRBD1 (6 bases). The CDR3 is 13 amino acids. The germline V and J ends were trimmed by 4 bases and 3 bases, with 9 bases remaining between them. Germline loops: CDR1 MGHRA, CDR2 YSYEKL. This chain's CDR3 is CASSLTGYTEAFF. The CDR3 DNA reads as TGCGCCAGCAGCCTAACAGGGTACACTGAAGCTTTCTTT.

A word on this clone: The CDR3 does not close with the conserved phenylalanine or tryptophan, likely indicating a read error. CDR3 loop: CASSLFAGTGNEKRGYTL. CDR3 sequence (DNA): TGTGCCAGCTCACTCTTCGCCGGGACAGGGAATGAGAAAAGAGGCTACACCCTC. V and J are TRBV18 and TRBJ1-2, with 9 positions matching TRBD1. V gave up 4 bases and J gave up 8 bases; unmatched junction bases: 20. Germline V gives CDR1 KGHSH, CDR2 LQKENI. The CDR3 length is 18 residues.

The V and J genes are TRBV10-3 and TRBJ2-7; 10 positions agree with TRBD1. V shed 6 bases and J 5 bases; nucleotides not matched to a gene: 4. This CDR3 is built from 13 residues. CDR1 is ENHRY and CDR2 is SYGVKD in the germline V gene. The chain's CDR3 is CAIRDRGRNEQYF. The CDR3 DNA reads as TGTGCCATCAGGGACAGGGGGAGGAACGAGCAGTACTTC.

This chain connects TRBV28 to TRBJ2-7, with 8 bases fitting TRBD2. Germline lookup yields CDR1 MDHEN and CDR2 SYDVKM. V gave up 5 bases and J gave up 2 bases; unmatched junction bases: 14. This CDR3 contains 17 residues. CDR3 protein: CASSTPGGATEAYEQYF. CDR3 coding DNA: TGTGCCAGCAGTACCCCGGGGGGGGCTACAGAGGCCTACGAGCAGTACTTC. Drawing the rest from reference TRBV28 and TRBJ2-7, the complete variable domain is DVKVTQSSRYLVKRTGEKVFLECVQDMDHENMFWYRQDPGLGLRLIYFSYDVKMKEKGDIPEGYSVSREKKERFSLILESASTNQTSMYLCASSTPGGATEAYEQYFGPGTRLTVT.

The CDR3 loop is CASSWGAGKKTQYF. The CDR3 DNA follows: TGTGCCAGCAGCTGGGGTGCAGGGAAGAAGACCCAGTACTTC. The V and J genes are TRBV13 and TRBJ2-5, with D perhaps matching TRBD1 (5 bases). Germline CDR1 PRHDT, CDR2 FYEKMQ (reference sequence). The V gene lost 4 bases and the J gene lost 6 bases, with 15 bases spanning the gap. The CDR3 is 14 amino acids.

The chain carries TRBV9 and TRBJ1-1; D might be TRBD1 (6 bases). CDR1 and CDR2 from the germline V gene are SGDLS and YYNGEE. There are 15 residues in the CDR3. The V and J ends lost 0 bases and 3 bases respectively, with 12 bases between them. The CDR3 DNA sequence: TGTGCCAGCAGCGTAGTGGGAGGGGGGGACACTGAAGCTTTCTTT. It yields the protein CASSVVGGGDTEAFF.

This rearrangement joins TRBV7-8 to TRBJ2-5, with 8 positions matching TRBD2. TRBJ2-7 explains the end of the DNA better; the J call may be wrong. Germline CDR1 reads SGHVS; CDR2 reads FQNEAQ. The CDR3 runs 16 residues. CDR3 DNA: TGTGCCAGCAGCCCAAAGCGGGAGTGGAATTACTACGAGCAGTACTTC. Translation gives CASSPKREWNYYEQYF.

This clone was picked up a small number of times. This sequence joins TRBV2 and TRBJ2-3; 7 nucleotides align to TRBD1. After removal of 6 bases from V and 2 bases from J, the junction contained 8 bases not matched to a gene. Germline CDR1 reads SNHLY; CDR2 reads FYNNEI. CDR3 length: 15 residues. Here the CDR3 DNA reads TGTGCCAGCAGACCCTGGACAGGCTTCACAGATACGCAGTATTTT. Translated: CASRPWTGFTDTQYF.

The table lists this clone with a few counts. In DNA form, the CDR3 reads TGTGCCAGCAGTCGGGACTCCGTGGGGCGTCAGCCCCAGCATTTT. Protein sequence: CASSRDSVGRQPQHF. The gene calls are TRBV2 and TRBJ1-5; perhaps TRBD1 as D (5 bases). The CDR3 has 15 amino acids. V was trimmed by 5 bases and J by 6 bases, leaving 17 bases between them. Germline CDR1 reads SNHLY; CDR2 reads FYNNEI.

There are a few counts of this clone. The chain is built from TRBV29-1 and TRBJ2-5, with D perhaps TRBD1 (6 bases). The CDR3 extends over 12 amino acids. Germline values: CDR1 SQVTM, CDR2 ANQGSEA. The V end was cut by 2 bases, the J end by 4 bases, with 8 bases between. CDR3 amino acids: CSVEKGGETQYF. Here the CDR3 DNA reads TGCAGCGTTGAAAAAGGGGGAGAGACCCAGTACTTC.

This rearrangement joins TRBV30 to TRBJ2-1; D gene uncertain. The CDR3 has 17 amino acids. CDR1 and CDR2 (germline): GTSNPN, SVGIG (reference sequence). V was trimmed by 3 bases and J by 6 bases, leaving 24 bases between them. The CDR3 DNA reads TGTGCCTGGAGAAGAATTGCGCGCGGCGCGTGGTTCAATGAGCAGTTCTTC. As protein: CAWRRIARGAWFNEQFF.

This chain joins TRBV15 and TRBJ1-1; D gene unclear. Germline assignment: CDR1 LNHNV and CDR2 YYDKDF (reference sequence). V was clipped by 0 bases and J by 2 bases, with 7 bases between them. This CDR3 contains 14 residues. The CDR3 here is CATSRDWSNTEAFF. As DNA, the CDR3 is TGTGCCACCAGCAGAGATTGGAGTAACACTGAAGCTTTCTTT. The full variable domain, rest sourced from reference TRBV15 and TRBJ1-1, is DAMVIQNPRYQVTQFGKPVTLSCSQTLNHNVMYWYQQKSSQAPKLLFHYYDKDFNNEADTPDNFQSRRPNTSFCFLDIRSPGLGDTAMYLCATSRDWSNTEAFFGQGTRLTVV.

The chain has TRBV9 and TRBJ2-1, with no clear D. Trimming pared 0 bases from V and 7 bases from J, leaving 8 bases between. The CDR3 is 13 residues long. The germline CDR1 and CDR2 sequences are SGDLS and YYNGEE. CDR3 DNA: TGTGCCAGCAGCGTAGCTATAAGAAATGAGCAGTTCTTC. As protein: CASSVAIRNEQFF.

This rearrangement joins TRBV7-2 to TRBJ1-1; no clear D gene. Per the germline V gene, CDR1 is SGHTA and CDR2 is FQGNSA. This CDR3 is built from 13 residues. V was clipped by 5 bases and J by 8 bases, with 15 bases between them. The CDR3 loop reads CASSLEWLLEAFF. CDR3 nucleotides: TGTGCCAGCAGCCTAGAGTGGCTCCTGGAAGCTTTCTTT.

The chain joins TRBV5-1 to TRBJ2-7, with 8 bases aligning to TRBD1. V gave up 4 bases and J gave up 0 bases; unmatched junction bases: 12. This CDR3 is 17 amino acids long. Germline CDR1 is SGHRS and CDR2 is YFSETQ. The CDR3: CASSPRAGGGSSYEQYF. The CDR3 DNA sequence: TGCGCCAGCAGCCCCCGGGCAGGGGGCGGAAGCTCCTACGAGCAGTACTTC.

The V gene is TRBV11-2, the J gene TRBJ2-2; the D gene is possibly TRBD1 (6 bases). The CDR3 runs 15 residues. The germline gives CDR1 SGHAT, CDR2 FQNNGV. Trimming took 4 bases from V and 4 from J, leaving 13 bases between them. The CDR3 reads CASSYDRQGTGELFF. The CDR3 nucleotides are TGTGCCAGCAGCTATGACAGGCAGGGCACCGGGGAGCTGTTTTTT. The full variable domain, completed using reference TRBV11-2 and TRBJ2-2, is EAGVAQSPRYKIIEKRQSVAFWCNPISGHATLYWYQQILGQGPKLLIQFQNNGVVDDSQLPKDRFSAERLKGVDSTLKIQPAKLEDSAVYLCASSYDRQGTGELFFGEGSRLTVL.

The chain joins TRBV7-9 to TRBJ2-1, with TRBD2 as a possible D gene (5 bases). V was clipped by 4 bases and J by 5 bases, with 15 bases between them. Looked up from germline, CDR1 is SEHNR and CDR2 is FQNEAQ (reference sequence). The CDR3 consists of 15 residues. CDR3 region: CASSSRAALDNEQFF. In nucleotides, the CDR3 is TGTGCCAGCAGCTCCAGAGCGGCCCTAGACAATGAGCAGTTCTTC.